Many counts were recorded for the clone carrying this T cell receptor beta chain. The antigen is undetermined. This sample is drawn from a study of T cells in Graves' hyperthyroidism and ophthalmopathy. On the study more broadly: Peripheral blood was obtained at initial diagnosis, preceding any treatment.

The CDR3 has 14 residues. Germline V gene lookup returns CDR1 SGHVS and CDR2 FQNEAQ. Trimming stripped 5 bases from V and 4 bases from J, with 12 bases between. Diagnostic assessment was based on clinical symptoms, serum thyroxine and TRAb, thyroid ultrasound and orbital computed tomography. Broader study findings: Expanded thyroid clonotypes (above 0.001) were mostly also found in blood.

Researchers amplified the TCR beta CDR3 regions from RNA transcripts. A first-round RT-PCR of the TCR CDR3 used the HTBI primer set. TCRdb used MiXCR to reprocess the multiplex PCR reads, holding one entry per CDR3 protein. Seen here are about 480,000 distinct CDR3 sequences, about 24% observed once, and the top ten hold about 11%. The receptor was derived from a woman aged 25 to 39 with Graves' ophthalmopathy. What was sequenced was blood. The gene calls are TRBV7-8 and TRBJ1-5, with D unresolved. The CDR3 DNA sequence: TGTGCCAGCAGCCCACGACAACAGAATCAGCCCCAGCATTTT. Residues: CASSPRQQNQPQHF.